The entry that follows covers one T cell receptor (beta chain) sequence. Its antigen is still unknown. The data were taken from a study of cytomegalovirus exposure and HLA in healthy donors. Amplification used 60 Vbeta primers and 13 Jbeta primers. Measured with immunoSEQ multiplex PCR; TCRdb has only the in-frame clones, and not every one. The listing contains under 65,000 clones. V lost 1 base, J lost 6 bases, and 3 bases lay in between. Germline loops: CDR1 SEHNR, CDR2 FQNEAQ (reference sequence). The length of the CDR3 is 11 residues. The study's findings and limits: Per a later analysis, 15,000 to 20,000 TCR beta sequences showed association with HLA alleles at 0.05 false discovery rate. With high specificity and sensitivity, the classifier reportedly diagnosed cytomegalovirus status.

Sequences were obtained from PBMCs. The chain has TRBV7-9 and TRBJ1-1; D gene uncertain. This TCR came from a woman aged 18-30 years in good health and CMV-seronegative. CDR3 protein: CASSLVSEAFF. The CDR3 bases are TGTGCCAGCAGCTTAGTCTCTGAAGCTTTCTTT. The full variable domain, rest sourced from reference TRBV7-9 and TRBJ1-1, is DTGVSQNPRHKITKRGQNVTFRCDPISEHNRLYWYRQTLGQGPEFLTYFQNEAQLEKSRLLSDRFSAERPKGSFSTLEIQRTEQGDSAMYLCASSLVSEAFFGQGTRLTVV.